This is a list of T cell receptor beta chains from one sample in a study of blood T cells in healthy people across ages. TCRdb re-analysed the 5' RACE reads in MiXCR, keeping a single row per CDR3 protein. The sample holds about 2 million distinct CDR3 sequences; roughly 52% are singletons and the top ten take about 2.1%. Material: blood. These receptors all stem from a woman aged 40 to 50 in good health. Each CDR3 is given with its conserved first and last residue. D genes are given only for firm matches. For some rows the clone size is stated as once, few or many, or as a class when expanded; others skip it.

v_gene	j_gene	d_gene	abundance	CDR3nt	CDR3aa
TRBV6-1	TRBJ1-6	TRBD1	NA	TGTGCCAGCAGTCCCCGGGACAGCTCCTATAATTCACCCCTCCACTTT	CASSPRDSSYNSPLHF
TRBV5-1	TRBJ1-2	NA	NA	TGCGCCAGCAGCTTGGAAGCGGGTGAGAACTATGGCTACACCTTC	CASSLEAGENYGYTF
TRBV29-1	TRBJ2-3	TRBD1	NA	TGCAGCGTCTTTCCCGGGACAGGCACAGATACGCAGTATTTT	CSVFPGTGTDTQYF
TRBV6-1	TRBJ1-1	NA	NA	TGTGCCAGCAGTGAAGTGGGGACTCCTGGCATGAACACTGAAGCTTTCTTT	CASSEVGTPGMNTEAFF
TRBV12-3/TRBV12-4	TRBJ1-2	NA	NA	TGTGCCAGCAGTTTCTCAGGGATGGGAGGCTACACCTTC	CASSFSGMGGYTF
TRBV6-5	TRBJ1-2	NA	few	TGTGCCAGCAGTGACTTGACGGGACGTTTGACCTACACCTTC	CASSDLTGRLTYTF
TRBV7-2	TRBJ2-7	NA	NA	TGTGCCAGCAGTCCGGGGTTCAACAATGAGCAGTACTTC	CASSPGFNNEQYF
TRBV27	TRBJ2-7	NA	many	TGTGCCAGCAGCTTATCGCCCCCCTACGAGCAGTACTTC	CASSLSPPYEQYF
TRBV20-1	TRBJ2-5	TRBD1	few	TGCAGTGCTAGAGATACTGGACAGGGGGCTACAGAGACCCAGTACTTC	CSARDTGQGATETQYF
TRBV7-2	TRBJ2-7	TRBD2	NA	TGTGCCAGCAGCCTAACCCCGGGACTAGCTCCCTACGAGCAGTACTTC	CASSLTPGLAPYEQYF
TRBV11-2	TRBJ2-5	NA	many	TGTGCCAGCAGTTTCGGGATCCAAGAGACCCAGTACTTC	CASSFGIQETQYF
TRBV20-1	TRBJ1-2	NA	NA	TGCAGTGCGGGGGAGGGACGGACCTATGGCTACACCTTC	CSAGEGRTYGYTF
TRBV20-1	TRBJ2-3	NA	NA	TGCAGTTCCCCTGATGGCGGGGATACCGCGCAGTATTTT	CSSPDGGDTAQYF
TRBV20-1	TRBJ2-3	TRBD2	NA	TGCAGTGCTAGCCCCGCTAGCGGGGGCGGAAATACGCAGTATTTT	CSASPASGGGNTQYF
TRBV4-1	TRBJ2-6	NA	few	TGCGCCAGCAGCCAAGGGGCAGCCCACTCTGGGGCCAACGTCCTGACTTTC	CASSQGAAHSGANVLTF
TRBV28	TRBJ2-3	NA	few	TGTGCCAGCAGCGCCAGGGCCGACACAGATACGCAGTATTTT	CASSARADTDTQYF
TRBV4-3	TRBJ2-3	NA	NA	TGCGCCAGCAGCCAAACAAGGAGCGCAGATACGCAGTATTTT	CASSQTRSADTQYF
TRBV7-2	TRBJ1-5	NA	NA	TGTGCCAGCAGCTTGGCCCGGACGGTTGATAGCAATCAGCCCCAGCATTTT	CASSLARTVDSNQPQHF
TRBV7-9	TRBJ1-2	TRBD1	once	TGTGCCAGCAGCCCCCCCGAGCGGACAGGGGGCGACTATGGCTACACCTTC	CASSPPERTGGDYGYTF
TRBV7-2	TRBJ2-1	TRBD2	few	TGTGCCAGCAGGCCCCCTAGCGGCAACAATGAGCAGTTCTTC	CASRPPSGNNEQFF
TRBV28	TRBJ2-6	NA	NA	TGTGCCAGCAGTTTATGGGACAGTGTGATCTCTGGGGCCAACGTCCTGACTTTC	CASSLWDSVISGANVLTF
TRBV28	TRBJ2-1	NA	NA	TGTGCCAGCAGGCACCAGGGTAACCCCTACAATGAGCAGTTCTTC	CASRHQGNPYNEQFF
TRBV9	TRBJ1-2	NA	NA	TGTGCCAGCAGCGGGGCCCCGGGACCACCCATCTACTATGGCTACACCTTC	CASSGAPGPPIYYGYTF
TRBV7-2	TRBJ2-3	NA	NA	TGTGCCAGCAGCCCCCACAGGGATGGGTCCGAAGATACGCAGTATTTT	CASSPHRDGSEDTQYF
TRBV14	TRBJ2-3	NA	few	TGTGCCAGCAGCCATCTCGGGACACAATTCACAGATACGCAGTATTTT	CASSHLGTQFTDTQYF
TRBV11-2	TRBJ1-1	TRBD1	NA	TGTGCCAGCAGCGGGGACAGTTCTTGGCGGAACACTGAAGCTTTCTTT	CASSGDSSWRNTEAFF
TRBV4-1	TRBJ2-5	TRBD2	NA	TGCGCCAGCAGCCAAACGGGGGGGAAAGAGACCCAGTACTTC	CASSQTGGKETQYF
TRBV12-3/TRBV12-4	TRBJ1-5	NA	NA	TGTGCCAGCAGTTTAGGCCTCCGGGGATTTAATCAGCCCCAGCATTTT	CASSLGLRGFNQPQHF
TRBV20-1	TRBJ2-1	TRBD2	NA	TGCAGTCTGTGGAGCGGGGGGGGGAATGAGCAGTTCTTC	CSLWSGGGNEQFF
TRBV5-1	TRBJ2-7	NA	few	TGCGCCAGCAGCTTGGGGTGGAGACACAATAACTACGAGCAGTACTTC	CASSLGWRHNNYEQYF
TRBV12-3/TRBV12-4	TRBJ2-1	TRBD2	NA	TGTGCCAGCAGTTTTCAGCGGGGGGGCCTCAATGAGCAGTTCTTC	CASSFQRGGLNEQFF
TRBV7-9	TRBJ2-5	NA	NA	TGTGCCAGCAGCGTGGTTTGGTCAGAGACCCAGTACTTC	CASSVVWSETQYF
TRBV29-1	TRBJ1-2	TRBD1	NA	TGCAGCGTTGAAGGACAGGGGGGGTGGGGTGGCTACACCTTC	CSVEGQGGWGGYTF